The T cell receptor (beta chain) described here comes from a study of cytomegalovirus exposure and HLA in healthy donors. Overall study findings and caveats: With DRB1 most and HLA-C fewest, TCR association rates differed between HLA loci in a later analysis. Previously analyzed data showed that most TCR beta V segments were productive at a frequency of about 90% or about 30%.

When sampled, the donors appeared nominally healthy, though they likely had unrecorded immune exposures. Of note for this clone: Its antigen is not identified.

PCR amplification relied on 60 Vbeta primers (plus 13 Jbeta primers). Repertoires were generated with immunoSEQ multiplex PCR, while TCRdb's copy carries only in-frame clones and drops some. The sample consists of 150,000 or so clones, 60% to 80% of them appearing once. With V trimmed by 6 bases and J by 8 bases, 31 bases remained unmatched. CDR1 MGHRA and CDR2 YSYEKL come from the germline V gene. The CDR3 is 22 residues long. The chain recombines TRBV4-1 with TRBJ1-4, with TRBD1 matching over 9 bases. The sequence derives from a man aged 40-55 years in good health and CMV-seronegative. The sequencing input was PBMCs. CDR3 protein: CASRHLTLGFSPRQGEEEKLFF. The CDR3 region has the DNA TGCGCCAGCAGGCACCTGACCTTGGGGTTTAGCCCTCGACAGGGGGAGGAGGAAAAACTGTTTTTT.